The 12 T cell receptor beta chains given below trace back to one sample, sequenced in a study of human T cells and chemical hapten exposure (dated by TCRdb to the early 2020s). Read against the paper, the sample's time point label means: pre-sensitization, week 0. Interpreted using the paper, the treatment or condition label stands for: therapeutic diphenylcyclopropenone sensitization with weekly scalp DPC. To prepare the library, RACE was applied. Sequenced using a NextSeq 500. TCRdb reprocessing: public reads trimmed at Q25 with fastp, clones called with MiXCR, in-frame beta chains kept. Identical CDR3 protein sequences are pooled into one entry, listed with their most common genes and DNA. For this sample the table gives 100,000 to 150,000 distinct CDR3 sequences, of which less than 15% were detected only once. The ten largest clones take up around 2.7% of the sample. The sequencing here drew on whole blood, taken in connection with sensitization to the hapten diphenylcyclopropenone (DPC). The receptors were gathered from a woman younger than 35 with alopecia areata. Some clones in this sample may be carry-over from other donors' samples.

V gene TRBV20-1 combines with J gene TRBJ2-3; 7 nucleotides align to TRBD2. V shed 6 bases and J 4 bases; nucleotides not matched to a gene: 4. The CDR3 consists of 12 residues. Germline CDR1 DFQATT, CDR2 SNEGSKA (reference sequence). The CDR3 protein is CSAGGGADTQYF. For the CDR3, the DNA is TGCAGTGCCGGTGGGGGGGCAGATACGCAGTATTTT.

The chain has TRBV7-9 and TRBJ2-3; D is possibly TRBD1 or TRBD2 (5 bases each). Trimming pared 4 bases from V and 4 bases from J, leaving 9 bases between. The germline CDR1 and CDR2 sequences are SEHNR and FQNEAQ (reference sequence). The CDR3 is 13 residues long. CDR3 protein: CASSSGDPDTQYF. The CDR3 DNA sequence: TGTGCCAGCAGCTCCGGGGACCCAGATACGCAGTATTTT.

A word on this clonotype: At one end, the junction sequence differs from germline, possibly due to a read error. This rearrangement joins TRBV7-3 to TRBJ2-1; 8 bases align to TRBD2. Germline V gives CDR1 SGHTA, CDR2 FQGTGA. The CDR3 contains 15 residues. The CDR3 sequence is CDSSLAGTSYNEQFF. CDR3 DNA sequence: TGTGACAGCAGCTTAGCGGGGACTTCCTACAATGAGCAGTTCTTC.

The chain carries TRBV3-1 and TRBJ2-5, with TRBD1 matching 7 bases. V lost 5 bases to trimming and J lost 7 bases; unmatched junction nucleotides: 13. The CDR3 spans 15 residues. Germline V lookup: CDR1 LGHDT, CDR2 YNNKEL (reference sequence). Here the CDR3 DNA reads TGTGCCAGCAGCTTCATGGGGACACACAGGGGGACCCAGTACTTC. As protein: CASSFMGTHRGTQYF.

This clonotype was counted many times. The chain employs TRBV6-2 or TRBV6-3 and TRBJ1-1, with D hard to call. This CDR3 contains 13 residues. The germline gives CDR1 MNHEY, CDR2 SVGEGT. V gave up 0 bases and J gave up 5 bases, with 7 bases separating them. The CDR3 here is CASSYSVGTEAFF. The CDR3 bases are TGTGCCAGCAGTTACTCCGTAGGAACTGAAGCTTTCTTT.

This clonotype was seen many times. The V gene is TRBV29-1, the J gene TRBJ1-1, with a possible D match to TRBD1 (6 bases). The V end lost 5 bases, the J end lost 2 bases, and 24 bases lay between the germline ends. The CDR3 sequence is 17 residues long. Germline V lookup: CDR1 SQVTM, CDR2 ANQGSEA. CDR3 DNA: TGCAGCGTTTACTCCGGGACACCTGCCTCTAGAAACACTGAAGCTTTCTTT. Its protein product is CSVYSGTPASRNTEAFF.

The V call is TRBV28, the J call TRBJ1-2; 9 positions match TRBD1. Germline CDR1 reads MDHEN; CDR2 reads SYDVKM. This CDR3 has 15 amino acids. CDR3 nucleotides: TGTGCTGCGGGACAGGGAGGATCAACCTACTATGGCTACACCTTC. Encoded protein: CAAGQGGSTYYGYTF.

V usage is TRBV5-1 and J usage is TRBJ2-7; the match to TRBD1 covers 8 bases. Per the germline V gene, CDR1 is SGHRS and CDR2 is YFSETQ. CDR3 length equals 14 residues. The junction had 11 bases not matched to a gene; V was cut back by 3 bases and J by 9 bases. CDR3 loop: CASSSAGQDPLQYF. In DNA form, the CDR3 reads TGCGCCAGCAGCTCCGCGGGACAGGATCCTCTGCAGTACTTC.

The V gene is TRBV12-3 or TRBV12-4, the J gene TRBJ2-5; the match to TRBD2 covers 7 bases. The CDR3 covers 13 residues. V gave up 7 bases and J gave up 5 bases; unmatched junction bases: 7. CDR3 sequence (DNA): TGTGCCAGCACCCGGACTAGTACGGAGACCCAGTACTTC. Amino acids: CASTRTSTETQYF.

This clonotype was detected many times. V usage is TRBV7-2 and J usage is TRBJ1-6; D is unresolved. Germline CDR1 is SGHTA and CDR2 is FQGNSA. The CDR3 covers 16 residues. Trimming pared 4 bases from V and 1 base from J, leaving 11 bases between. In DNA form, the CDR3 reads TGTGCCAGCAGCTCTACTAGGCAATCCTATAATTCACCCCTCCACTTT. It specifies CASSSTRQSYNSPLHF.

The J gene is TRBJ1-2, the V gene TRBV5-5; TRBD1 matches at 8 bases. The germline V gene has CDR1 SGHKS and CDR2 YYEKEE (reference sequence). The CDR3 runs 19 residues. Losses at the gene ends were 0 bases for V and 2 bases for J; bases not matched to a gene: 15. The CDR3 spells CASSLVPPTGTGRNYGYTF. As DNA, the CDR3 is TGTGCCAGCAGCTTGGTCCCGCCGACCGGGACAGGAAGGAACTATGGCTACACCTTC.

CDR3 in amino acids: CASSQGTSFDTQYF. The DNA of the CDR3 is TGTGCCAGCAGCCAAGGGACTAGTTTTGATACGCAGTATTTT. The rearrangement joins TRBV9 to TRBJ2-3, with TRBD2 matching over 8 bases. The ends lost 4 bases at V and 6 bases at J; junction bases unmatched: 7. CDR1 and CDR2 (germline): SGDLS, YYNGEE. This CDR3 region has 14 residues.